Included here is one T cell receptor beta chain sequence, with context. Losses at the gene ends were 2 bases for V and 8 bases for J; bases not matched to a gene: 10. Per the germline V gene, CDR1 is SNHLY and CDR2 is FYNNEI. The CDR3 consists of 15 residues. The sample originates from a study of blood T cell repertoires in COVID-19. Study summary: Researchers got acute and convalescent COVID-19 samples from the United States, Italy and Spain. The analysed material was cDNA or gDNA that came from T cells, B-cell-depleted T cells, or PBMCs.

One Seattle source followed patients from active infection through their disease course. The authors' processing: For nucleated cells, counts were estimated from reference gene primer amplification. This table comes from immunoSEQ multiplex PCR, and its TCRdb copy is limited to in-frame clones, with some not included. Clonal size and the V and J genes are those of that table, whereas D and trimming came from the DNA. Altogether 150,000 or so clones are present, 79% being singletons, with the ten largest covering 8.1%. The clonotype originates from a woman aged 55-70 years with COVID-19, enrolled during active disease. The chain carries TRBV2 and TRBJ2-5; TRBD1 matches 8 bases. Sequencing used peripheral blood. The CDR3 region has the DNA TGTGCCAGCAGTGAAACCCAGGGACAGGAGCGAACCCAGTACTTC. It codes for CASSETQGQERTQYF. The variable domain in full, completed from reference TRBV2 and TRBJ2-5, reads EPEVTQTPSHQVTQMGQEVILRCVPISNHLYFYWYRQILGQKVEFLVSFYNNEISEKSEIFDDQFSVERPDGSNFTLKIRSTKLEDSAMYFCASSETQGQERTQYFGPGTRLLVL.